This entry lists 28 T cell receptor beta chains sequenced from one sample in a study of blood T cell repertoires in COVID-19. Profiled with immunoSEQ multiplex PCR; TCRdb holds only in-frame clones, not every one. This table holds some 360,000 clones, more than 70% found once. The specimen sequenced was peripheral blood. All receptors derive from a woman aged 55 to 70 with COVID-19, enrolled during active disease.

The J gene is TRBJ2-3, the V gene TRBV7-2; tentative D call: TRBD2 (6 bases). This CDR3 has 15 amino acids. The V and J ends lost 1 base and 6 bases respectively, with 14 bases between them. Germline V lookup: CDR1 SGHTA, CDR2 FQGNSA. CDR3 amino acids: CASSLEALGGDTQYF. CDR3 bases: TGTGCCAGCAGCTTAGAGGCGCTGGGGGGTGATACGCAGTATTTT.

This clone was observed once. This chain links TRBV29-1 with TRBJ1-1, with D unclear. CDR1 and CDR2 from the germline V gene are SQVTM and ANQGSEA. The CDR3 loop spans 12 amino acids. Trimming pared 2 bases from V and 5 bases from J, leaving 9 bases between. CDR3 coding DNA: TGCAGCGTTGAAACGGGTAGGACTGAAGCTTTCTTT. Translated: CSVETGRTEAFF. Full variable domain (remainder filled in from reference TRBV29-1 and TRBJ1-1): SAVISQKPSRDICQRGTSLTIQCQVDSQVTMMFWYRQQPGQSLTLIATANQGSEATYESGFVIDKFPISRPNLTFSTLTVSNMSPEDSSIYLCSVETGRTEAFFGQGTRLTVV.

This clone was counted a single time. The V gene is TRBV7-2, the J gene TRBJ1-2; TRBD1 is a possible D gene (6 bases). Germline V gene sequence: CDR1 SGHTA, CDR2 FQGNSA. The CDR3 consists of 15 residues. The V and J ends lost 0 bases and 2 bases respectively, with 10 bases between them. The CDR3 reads CASSLAQGFNYGYTF. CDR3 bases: TGTGCCAGCAGCTTAGCTCAGGGGTTCAACTATGGCTACACCTTC. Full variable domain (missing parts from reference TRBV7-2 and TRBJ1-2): GAGVSQSPSNKVTEKGKDVELRCDPISGHTALYWYRQSLGQGLEFLIYFQGNSAPDKSGLPSDRFSAERTGGSVSTLTIQRTQQEDSAVYLCASSLAQGFNYGYTFGSGTRLTVV.

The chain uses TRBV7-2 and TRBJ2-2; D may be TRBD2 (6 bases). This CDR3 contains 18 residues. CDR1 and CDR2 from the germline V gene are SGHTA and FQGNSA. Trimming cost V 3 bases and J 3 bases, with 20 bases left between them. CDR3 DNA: TGTGCCAGCAGCTTCCTCCGAGTGACTAGGGGAGACACCGGGGAGCTGTTTTTT. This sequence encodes CASSFLRVTRGDTGELFF.

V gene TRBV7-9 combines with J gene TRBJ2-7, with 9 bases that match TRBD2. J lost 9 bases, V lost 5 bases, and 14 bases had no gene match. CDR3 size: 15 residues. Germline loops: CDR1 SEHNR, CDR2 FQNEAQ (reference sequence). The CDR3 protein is CASSLGLAGPLGQYF. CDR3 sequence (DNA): TGTGCCAGCAGCCTGGGACTAGCTGGGCCCCTGGGGCAGTACTTC.

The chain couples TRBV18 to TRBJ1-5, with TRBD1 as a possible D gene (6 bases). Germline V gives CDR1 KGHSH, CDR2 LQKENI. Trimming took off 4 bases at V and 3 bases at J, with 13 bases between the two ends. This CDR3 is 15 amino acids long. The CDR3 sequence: CASSLDRSDNQPQHF. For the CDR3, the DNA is TGTGCCAGCTCACTCGACAGGTCAGACAATCAGCCCCAGCATTTT.

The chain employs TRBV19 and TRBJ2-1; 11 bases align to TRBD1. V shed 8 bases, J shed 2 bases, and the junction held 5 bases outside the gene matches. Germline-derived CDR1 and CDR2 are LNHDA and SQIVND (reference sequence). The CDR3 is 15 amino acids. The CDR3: CASSPGQGAYNEQFF. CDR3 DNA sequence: TGTGCCAGTTCCCCGGGACAGGGGGCCTACAATGAGCAGTTCTTC. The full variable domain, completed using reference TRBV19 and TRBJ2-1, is DGGITQSPKYLFRKEGQNVTLSCEQNLNHDAMYWYRQDPGQGLRLIYYSQIVNDFQKGDIAEGYSVSREKKESFPLTVTSAQKNPTAFYLCASSPGQGAYNEQFFGPGTRLTVL.

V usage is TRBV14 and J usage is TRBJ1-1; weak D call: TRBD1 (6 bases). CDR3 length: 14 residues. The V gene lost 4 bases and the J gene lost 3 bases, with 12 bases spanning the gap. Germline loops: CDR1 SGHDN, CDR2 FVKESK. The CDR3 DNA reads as TGTGCCAGCAGCCGCCATGGGGGCCACACTGAAGCTTTCTTT. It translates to CASSRHGGHTEAFF. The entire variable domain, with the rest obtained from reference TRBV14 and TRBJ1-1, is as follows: EAGVTQFPSHSVIEKGQTVTLRCDPISGHDNLYWYRRVMGKEIKFLLHFVKESKQDESGMPNNRFLAERTGGTYSTLKVQPAELEDSGVYFCASSRHGGHTEAFFGQGTRLTVV.

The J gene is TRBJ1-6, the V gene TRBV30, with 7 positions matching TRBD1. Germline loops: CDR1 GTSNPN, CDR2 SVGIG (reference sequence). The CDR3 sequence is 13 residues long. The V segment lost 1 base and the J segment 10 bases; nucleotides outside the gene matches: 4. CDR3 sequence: CAWSETGQSPLHF. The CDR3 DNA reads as TGTGCCTGGAGTGAGACAGGGCAATCACCCCTCCACTTT.

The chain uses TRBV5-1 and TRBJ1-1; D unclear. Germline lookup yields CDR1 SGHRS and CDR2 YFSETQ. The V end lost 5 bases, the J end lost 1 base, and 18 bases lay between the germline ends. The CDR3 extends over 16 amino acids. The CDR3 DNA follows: TGCGCCAGCAGGGGTCGACTGACCAACGGGAACACTGAAGCTTTCTTT. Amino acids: CASRGRLTNGNTEAFF.

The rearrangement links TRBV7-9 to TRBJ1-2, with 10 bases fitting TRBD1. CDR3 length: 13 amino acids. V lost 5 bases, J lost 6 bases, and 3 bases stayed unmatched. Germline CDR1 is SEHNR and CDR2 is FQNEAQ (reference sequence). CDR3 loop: CASSADRGHGYTF. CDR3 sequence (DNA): TGTGCCAGCAGCGCTGACAGGGGGCATGGCTACACCTTC.

The CDR3 region has the DNA TGTGCCAGCAGTTTTGGACAGGGGGCTCAGCAGTACTTC. It yields the protein CASSFGQGAQQYF. V is TRBV27 and J is TRBJ2-7; TRBD1 aligns across 11 bases. From germline, CDR1 is MNHEY and CDR2 SMNVEV (reference sequence). The V and J ends lost 3 bases and 8 bases, in that order; junction bases with no gene match: 3. There are 13 residues in the CDR3.

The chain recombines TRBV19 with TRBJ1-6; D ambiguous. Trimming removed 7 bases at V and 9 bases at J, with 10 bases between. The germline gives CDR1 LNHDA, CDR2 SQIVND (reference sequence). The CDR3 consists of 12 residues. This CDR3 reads CASTGSGSPLHF. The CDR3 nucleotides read TGTGCCAGTACTGGTAGTGGTTCACCCCTCCACTTT.

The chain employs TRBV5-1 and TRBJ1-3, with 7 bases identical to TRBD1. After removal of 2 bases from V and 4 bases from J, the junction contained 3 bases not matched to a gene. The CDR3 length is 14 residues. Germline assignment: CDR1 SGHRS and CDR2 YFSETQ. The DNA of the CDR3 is TGCGCCAGCAGCTTCGGGACAGCCGGAAACACCATATATTTT. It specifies CASSFGTAGNTIYF. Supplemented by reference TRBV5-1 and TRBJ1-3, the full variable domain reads KAGVTQTPRYLIKTRGQQVTLSCSPISGHRSVSWYQQTPGQGLQFLFEYFSETQRNKGNFPGRFSGRQFSNSRSEMNVSTLELGDSALYLCASSFGTAGNTIYFGEGSWLTVV.

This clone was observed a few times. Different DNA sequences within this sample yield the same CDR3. In DNA form, the CDR3 reads TGCGCCAGCAGCTCAACAGGGATGAACACTGAAGCTTTCTTT. Encoded protein: CASSSTGMNTEAFF. The chain links TRBV5-1 to TRBJ1-1; the D gene is possibly TRBD1 (6 bases). Germline CDR1 is SGHRS and CDR2 is YFSETQ. Trimming took 3 bases from V and 0 from J, leaving 9 bases between them. This CDR3 contains 14 residues.

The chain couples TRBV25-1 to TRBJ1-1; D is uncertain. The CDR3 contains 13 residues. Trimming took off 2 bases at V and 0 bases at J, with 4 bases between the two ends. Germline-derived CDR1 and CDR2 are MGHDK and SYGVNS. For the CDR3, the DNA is TGTGCCAGCAGTGAAGGAGTGAACACTGAAGCTTTCTTT. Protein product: CASSEGVNTEAFF.

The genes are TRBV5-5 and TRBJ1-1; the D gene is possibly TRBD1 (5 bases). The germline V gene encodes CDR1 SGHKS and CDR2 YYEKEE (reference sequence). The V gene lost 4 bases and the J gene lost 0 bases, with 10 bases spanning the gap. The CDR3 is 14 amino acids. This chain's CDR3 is CASSPPGMNTEAFF. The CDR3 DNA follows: TGTGCCAGCAGCCCACCAGGGATGAACACTGAAGCTTTCTTT.

The CDR3 loop reads CASSLAGSRTEAFF. For the CDR3, the DNA is TGCGCCAGCAGCTTGGCGGGATCTAGAACTGAAGCTTTCTTT. This rearrangement joins TRBV5-1 to TRBJ1-1, with D unclear. V lost 0 bases and J 5 bases, leaving 11 bases between the germline ends. Looked up from germline, CDR1 is SGHRS and CDR2 is YFSETQ. This CDR3 comprises 14 residues.

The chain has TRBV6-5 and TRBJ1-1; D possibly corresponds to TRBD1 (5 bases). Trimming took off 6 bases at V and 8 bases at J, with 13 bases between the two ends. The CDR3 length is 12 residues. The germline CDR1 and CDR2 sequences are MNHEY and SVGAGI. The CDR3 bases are TGTGCCAGCAGGGCAGGGACTTCGGAAGCTTTCTTT. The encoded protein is CASRAGTSEAFF.

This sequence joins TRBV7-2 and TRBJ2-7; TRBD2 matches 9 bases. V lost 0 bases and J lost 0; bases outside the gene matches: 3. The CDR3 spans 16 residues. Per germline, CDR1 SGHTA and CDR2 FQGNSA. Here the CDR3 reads CASSLAAGGLSYEQYF. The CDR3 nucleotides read TGTGCCAGCAGCTTAGCAGCGGGGGGCCTCTCCTACGAGCAGTACTTC. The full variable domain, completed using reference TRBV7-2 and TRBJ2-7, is GAGVSQSPSNKVTEKGKDVELRCDPISGHTALYWYRQSLGQGLEFLIYFQGNSAPDKSGLPSDRFSAERTGGSVSTLTIQRTQQEDSAVYLCASSLAAGGLSYEQYFGPGTRLTVT.

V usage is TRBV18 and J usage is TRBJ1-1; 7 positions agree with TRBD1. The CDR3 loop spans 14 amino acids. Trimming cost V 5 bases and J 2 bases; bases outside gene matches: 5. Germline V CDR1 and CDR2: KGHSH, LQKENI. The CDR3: CASSGTAGNTEAFF. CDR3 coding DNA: TGTGCCAGCTCAGGGACAGCGGGTAACACTGAAGCTTTCTTT.

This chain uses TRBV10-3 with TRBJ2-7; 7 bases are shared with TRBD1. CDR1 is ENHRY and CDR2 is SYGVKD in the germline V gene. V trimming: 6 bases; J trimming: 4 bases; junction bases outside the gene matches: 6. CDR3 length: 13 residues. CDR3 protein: CAIRRTGEYEQYF. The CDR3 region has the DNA TGTGCCATCAGGCGGACAGGAGAGTACGAGCAGTACTTC.

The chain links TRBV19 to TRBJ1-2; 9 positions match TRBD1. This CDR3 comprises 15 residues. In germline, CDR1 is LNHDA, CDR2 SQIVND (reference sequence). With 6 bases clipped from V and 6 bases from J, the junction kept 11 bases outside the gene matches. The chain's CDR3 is CASSQLPGQGHGYTF. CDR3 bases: TGTGCCAGTAGCCAATTACCGGGACAGGGCCATGGCTACACCTTC.

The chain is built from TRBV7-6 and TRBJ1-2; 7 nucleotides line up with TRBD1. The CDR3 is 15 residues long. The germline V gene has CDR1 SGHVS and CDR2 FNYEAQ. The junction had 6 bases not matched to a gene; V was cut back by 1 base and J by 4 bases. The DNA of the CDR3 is TGTGCCAGCAGCTTAGGACAGGGCCAAAGCTATGGCTACACCTTC. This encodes CASSLGQGQSYGYTF. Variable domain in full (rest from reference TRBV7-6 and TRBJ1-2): GAGVSQSPRYKVTKRGQDVALRCDPISGHVSLYWYRQALGQGPEFLTYFNYEAQQDKSGLPNDRFSAERPEGSISTLTIQRTEQRDSAMYRCASSLGQGQSYGYTFGSGTRLTVV.

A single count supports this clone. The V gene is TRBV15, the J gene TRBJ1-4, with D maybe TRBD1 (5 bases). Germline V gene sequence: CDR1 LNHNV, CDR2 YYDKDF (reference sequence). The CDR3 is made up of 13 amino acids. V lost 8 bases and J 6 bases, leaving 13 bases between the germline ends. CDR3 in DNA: TGTGCCACCTCCGGGTTCAGGGATGAAAAACTGTTTTTT. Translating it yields CATSGFRDEKLFF. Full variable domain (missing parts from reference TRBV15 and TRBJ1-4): DAMVIQNPRYQVTQFGKPVTLSCSQTLNHNVMYWYQQKSSQAPKLLFHYYDKDFNNEADTPDNFQSRRPNTSFCFLDIRSPGLGDTAMYLCATSGFRDEKLFFGSGTQLSVL.

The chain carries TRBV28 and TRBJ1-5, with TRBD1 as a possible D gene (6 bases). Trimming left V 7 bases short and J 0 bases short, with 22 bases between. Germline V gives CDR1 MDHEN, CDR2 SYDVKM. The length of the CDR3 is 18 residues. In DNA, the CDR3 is TGTGCCAGCACCCCCGGTATGGCAGGGGCAAGTAGCAATCAGCCCCAGCATTTT. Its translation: CASTPGMAGASSNQPQHF.

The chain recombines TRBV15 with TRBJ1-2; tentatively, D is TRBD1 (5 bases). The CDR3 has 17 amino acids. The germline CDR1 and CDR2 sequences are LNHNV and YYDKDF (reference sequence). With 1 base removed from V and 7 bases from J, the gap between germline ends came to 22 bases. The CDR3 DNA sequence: TGTGCCACCAGCAGAGCAGGGATAGAGGGAGGTAGTGCTGGCTACACCTTC. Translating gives CATSRAGIEGGSAGYTF.

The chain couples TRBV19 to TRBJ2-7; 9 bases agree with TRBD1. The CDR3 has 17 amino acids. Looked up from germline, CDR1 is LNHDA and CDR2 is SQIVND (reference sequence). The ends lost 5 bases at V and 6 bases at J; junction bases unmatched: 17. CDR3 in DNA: TGTGCCAGTAGTCCAGTGGGTTTGGGACAGGGCTTAAGCGAGCAGTACTTC. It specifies CASSPVGLGQGLSEQYF.